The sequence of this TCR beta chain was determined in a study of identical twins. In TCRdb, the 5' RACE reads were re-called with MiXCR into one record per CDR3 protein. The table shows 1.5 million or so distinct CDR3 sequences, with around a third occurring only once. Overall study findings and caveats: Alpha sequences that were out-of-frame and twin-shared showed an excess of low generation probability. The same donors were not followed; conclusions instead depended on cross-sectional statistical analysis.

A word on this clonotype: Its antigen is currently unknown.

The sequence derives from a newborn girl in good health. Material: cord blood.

This chain's CDR3 is CASCGTGVHEQYF. The CDR3 region has the DNA TGTGCCAGCTGTGGGACAGGGGTCCACGAGCAGTACTTC. The rearrangement uses TRBV28 and TRBJ2-7, with 10 positions matching TRBD1. The V segment lost 8 bases and the J segment 5 bases; nucleotides outside the gene matches: 6. Germline values: CDR1 MDHEN, CDR2 SYDVKM. The CDR3 consists of 13 residues.